The 28 T cell receptor beta chains below come from one sample, sequenced in a study of blood T cell repertoires in COVID-19. Here immunoSEQ multiplex PCR was the method, and the copy in TCRdb shows in-frame clones only, minus some. The table records 310,000 or so clones, roughly 90% of them present only once. Sequences were obtained from peripheral blood. Every receptor here comes from a man younger than 35 who had recovered from COVID-19.

The chain is built from TRBV6-2 or TRBV6-3 and TRBJ2-3; 10 bases are shared with TRBD2. The V gene end was trimmed by 4 bases and the J gene end by 0 bases; junction bases not matched to a gene: 10. This CDR3 is 18 amino acids long. The germline V gene encodes CDR1 MNHEY and CDR2 SVGEGT. As DNA, the CDR3 is TGTGCCAGCAGTTTGTACGGGGGAGCGGGGGGGAGCACAGATACGCAGTATTTT. Its translation: CASSLYGGAGGSTDTQYF.

This chain uses TRBV19 with TRBJ2-7, with D tentatively TRBD1 (5 bases). The CDR3 has 18 amino acids. Between the trimmed V and J ends, which lost 2 bases and 1 base, there was a span of 21 bases. Germline CDR1 is LNHDA and CDR2 is SQIVND (reference sequence). The CDR3 is CASSISHQGRSESYEQYF. The CDR3 region has the DNA TGTGCCAGTAGTATAAGTCACCAGGGTAGAAGTGAATCCTACGAGCAGTACTTC. Using reference TRBV19 and TRBJ2-7 for the parts outside the CDR3, the full variable domain is DGGITQSPKYLFRKEGQNVTLSCEQNLNHDAMYWYRQDPGQGLRLIYYSQIVNDFQKGDIAEGYSVSREKKESFPLTVTSAQKNPTAFYLCASSISHQGRSESYEQYFGPGTRLTVT.

The chain combines TRBV19 with TRBJ2-4, with a possible D match to TRBD1 (6 bases). Trimming removed 0 bases from V and 0 bases from J, with 6 bases in between. CDR3 length: 15 amino acids. Germline V gene lookup returns CDR1 LNHDA and CDR2 SQIVND (reference sequence). The DNA of the CDR3 is TGTGCCAGTAGTATAGAGGGGGCAGCCAAAAACATTCAGTACTTC. This gives the protein CASSIEGAAKNIQYF.

DNA for the CDR3: TGTGCCAGCAGTGAAGCGGGCAGGGGGACTGAAGCTTTCTTT. Translation gives CASSEAGRGTEAFF. The chain has TRBV6-1 and TRBJ1-1; 7 nucleotides agree with TRBD1. From germline, CDR1 is MNHNS and CDR2 SASEGT. V gave up 0 bases and J gave up 5 bases; unmatched junction bases: 3. This CDR3 is 14 amino acids long.

This clone was seen once. V gene TRBV9 combines with J gene TRBJ1-2; 9 nucleotides align to TRBD1. V lost 3 bases and J lost 8; bases outside the gene matches: 5. This CDR3 has 13 amino acids. CDR1 and CDR2 from the germline V gene are SGDLS and YYNGEE. The chain's CDR3 is CASSARDRVGYTF. The CDR3 nucleotides read TGTGCCAGCAGCGCCCGGGACAGGGTCGGCTACACCTTC.

This chain connects TRBV3-1 (or the pseudogene TRBV3-2) to TRBJ2-5; 9 bases are shared with TRBD1. Germline trimming cut 2 bases from V and 5 bases from J; bases unmatched to any gene: 3. Germline assignment: CDR1 LGHDT and CDR2 YNNKEL (reference sequence). This CDR3 has 14 amino acids. The CDR3 DNA sequence: TGTGCCAGCAGCCAACGGACAGGGGACGAGACCCAGTACTTC. Translated: CASSQRTGDETQYF.

The gene calls are TRBV6-6 and TRBJ1-1, with D hard to call. Trimming took 2 bases from V and 2 from J, leaving 12 bases between them. The CDR3 is 15 residues long. Germline lookup yields CDR1 MNHNY and CDR2 SVGAGI (reference sequence). The CDR3 here is CASSYLRTGNTEAFF. The CDR3 nucleotides are TGTGCCAGCAGTTACCTCCGGACGGGAAACACTGAAGCTTTCTTT.

The chain carries TRBV3-1 (or the pseudogene TRBV3-2) and TRBJ2-1; 7 nucleotides line up with TRBD1. Germline CDR1 and CDR2: LGHDT and YNNKEL (reference sequence). This CDR3 contains 17 residues. V shed 2 bases, J shed 0 bases, and the junction held 7 bases outside the gene matches. DNA of the CDR3: TGTGCCAGCAGCCAAACCTCACAGGGGCACTCCTACAATGAGCAGTTCTTC. As protein: CASSQTSQGHSYNEQFF.

J is TRBJ2-7 and V is TRBV30; TRBD2 agrees at 8 bases. Trimming removed 1 base from V and 7 bases from J; junction bases left unmatched: 9. Germline lookup yields CDR1 GTSNPN and CDR2 SVGIG (reference sequence). The CDR3 length is 14 residues. The CDR3 coding sequence is TGTGCCTGGAGTGCAGGCGGGAGGCCTGGGGAGCAGTACTTC. Its protein is CAWSAGGRPGEQYF.

The sample holds one count of this clone. The chain employs TRBV30 and TRBJ2-7; 9 bases agree with TRBD2. The J segment lost 2 bases and the V segment lost 5 bases, leaving 4 bases of the junction unmatched. Germline assignment: CDR1 GTSNPN and CDR2 SVGIG (reference sequence). The CDR3 loop spans 13 amino acids. The CDR3 DNA reads TGTGCCTGGTCGACTAGCGGTACCTACGAGCAGTACTTC. Its protein is CAWSTSGTYEQYF.

The chain combines TRBV5-1 with TRBJ2-3, with 10 nucleotides matching TRBD2. The CDR3 contains 14 residues. J was trimmed by 3 bases and V by 3 bases; bases with no gene match: 1. CDR1 and CDR2 (germline): SGHRS, YFSETQ. The CDR3, as DNA: TGCGCCAGCAGCTGGGGACTAGCGACAGATACGCAGTATTTT. Translated: CASSWGLATDTQYF. The variable domain in full, with the rest retrieved from reference TRBV5-1 and TRBJ2-3, is KAGVTQTPRYLIKTRGQQVTLSCSPISGHRSVSWYQQTPGQGLQFLFEYFSETQRNKGNFPGRFSGRQFSNSRSEMNVSTLELGDSALYLCASSWGLATDTQYFGPGTRLTVL.

V usage is TRBV2 and J usage is TRBJ2-7; 13 bases are a match to TRBD2. Trimming took 5 bases from V and 4 from J; bases not matched to a gene: 2. The CDR3 length is 14 residues. Germline CDR1 reads SNHLY; CDR2 reads FYNNEI. CDR3 sequence: CASSRTSGRYEQYF. The CDR3 bases are TGTGCCAGCAGTAGGACTAGCGGGAGATACGAGCAGTACTTC.

This clone has only one observation. This rearrangement joins TRBV7-2 to TRBJ1-1, with 8 positions matching TRBD1. In germline, CDR1 is SGHTA, CDR2 FQGNSA. The CDR3 contains 19 residues. Unmatched junction bases numbered 20, after V lost 3 bases and J lost 5 bases. The CDR3 coding sequence is TGTGCCAGCAGCTTCGGAGGTCTAAGGGCAGGGGGCGCGGGGACTGAAGCTTTCTTT. Encoded protein: CASSFGGLRAGGAGTEAFF.

V gene TRBV18 combines with J gene TRBJ1-5; no firm D call. Between the trimmed V and J ends, which lost 6 bases and 0 bases, there was a span of 6 bases. The CDR3 loop spans 13 amino acids. The germline V gene encodes CDR1 KGHSH and CDR2 LQKENI. CDR3 in DNA: TGTGCCAGCTCGCTCAGTAGCAATCAGCCCCAGCATTTT. It is translated as CASSLSSNQPQHF.

This chain uses TRBV18 with TRBJ2-5; D possibly corresponds to TRBD1 (5 bases). Trimming stripped 3 bases from V and 0 bases from J, with 11 bases between. This CDR3 has 15 residues. Germline V gene data show CDR1 as KGHSH and CDR2 as LQKENI. CDR3 nucleotide sequence: TGTGCCAGCTCACCGAAGGACACCTACCAAGAGACCCAGTACTTC. It codes for CASSPKDTYQETQYF.

The chain combines TRBV6-5 with TRBJ1-4; D possibly corresponds to TRBD1 (5 bases). The CDR3 has 15 residues. Germline V gene lookup returns CDR1 MNHEY and CDR2 SVGAGI. Trimming stripped 6 bases from V and 5 bases from J, with 16 bases between. The CDR3 DNA follows: TGTGCCAGCAGCCAAAAGGGGAAGACCAATGAAAAACTGTTTTTT. It is translated as CASSQKGKTNEKLFF.

The chain carries TRBV19 and TRBJ1-2; 7 bases line up with TRBD1. Germline values: CDR1 LNHDA, CDR2 SQIVND (reference sequence). With V trimmed by 10 bases and J by 4 bases, 6 bases remained unmatched. The CDR3 has 12 amino acids. CDR3 in amino acids: CAIGQAAYGYTF. The DNA for the CDR3 is TGTGCCATTGGACAGGCCGCCTATGGCTACACCTTC.

The genes are TRBV4-1 and TRBJ2-5; 8 bases agree with TRBD2. Germline V gene data show CDR1 as MGHRA and CDR2 as YSYEKL. The CDR3 covers 14 residues. The ends lost 6 bases at V and 5 bases at J; junction bases unmatched: 8. The CDR3 DNA follows: TGCGCCAGCAGTCCCAGCGGGAGCGGGGAGACCCAGTACTTC. It yields the protein CASSPSGSGETQYF.

J is TRBJ1-1 and V is TRBV5-4; D perhaps matches TRBD1 (6 bases). V lost 2 bases to trimming and J lost 3 bases, with 8 bases between them. The CDR3 has 13 amino acids. Germline CDR1 and CDR2: SGHNT and YYREEE (reference sequence). CDR3 DNA: TGTGCCAGCAGCTTTTACAGGGACACTGAAGCTTTCTTT. It encodes CASSFYRDTEAFF. Full variable domain (remainder filled in from reference TRBV5-4 and TRBJ1-1): ETGVTQSPTHLIKTRGQQVTLRCSSQSGHNTVSWYQQALGQGPQFIFQYYREEENGRGNFPPRFSGLQFPNYSSELNVNALELDDSALYLCASSFYRDTEAFFGQGTRLTVV.

This clone was detected a few times. The chain recombines TRBV5-4 with TRBJ2-7; 9 positions agree with TRBD1. Germline V lookup: CDR1 SGHNT, CDR2 YYREEE (reference sequence). V was pared by 4 bases and J by 4 bases, with 9 bases of the junction left unmatched. This CDR3 is built from 15 residues. CDR3 sequence reads: CASSQSRGQGYEQYF. The CDR3 DNA reads TGTGCCAGCAGCCAAAGCCGAGGACAGGGGTACGAGCAGTACTTC.

The chain couples TRBV23-1 to TRBJ1-1, with D tentatively TRBD1 (5 bases). TRBV23-1 belongs to the ORF category, with a function that is uncertain. The CDR3 runs 12 residues. The CDR3 nucleotides read TGCGCGCGTCGGGGGATGAACACTGAAGCTTTCTTT. Its translation: CARRGMNTEAFF.

V usage is TRBV2 and J usage is TRBJ1-6; D call uncertain. The V gene lost 2 bases and the J gene lost 7 bases, with 9 bases spanning the gap. CDR3 size: 14 residues. Germline V gene data show CDR1 as SNHLY and CDR2 as FYNNEI. CDR3 coding DNA: TGTGCCAGCAGTGAATCTACGAAAAATTCACCCCTCCACTTT. Translated, it gives CASSESTKNSPLHF.

The CDR3 coding sequence is TGTGCCAGCAACTCTCTCCGGACAGGGACCGGGGAGCTGTTTTTT. Protein product: CASNSLRTGTGELFF. V is TRBV7-8 and J is TRBJ2-2; 8 positions agree with TRBD1. CDR1 SGHVS and CDR2 FQNEAQ come from the germline V gene. This CDR3 is built from 15 residues. V gave up 7 bases and J gave up 5 bases; unmatched junction bases: 9.

V and J are TRBV30 and TRBJ2-7; no reliable D call. In germline, CDR1 is GTSNPN, CDR2 SVGIG (reference sequence). Trimming stripped 1 base from V and 3 bases from J, with 7 bases between. This CDR3 is 12 amino acids long. The CDR3 loop is CAWSAGNYEQYF. The CDR3 DNA sequence: TGTGCCTGGAGTGCGGGTAACTACGAGCAGTACTTC.

The chain uses TRBV4-2 and TRBJ1-2; maybe TRBD1 (5 bases). CDR1 and CDR2 (germline): LGHNA, YNFKEQ. Trimming took 0 bases from V and 4 from J, leaving 15 bases between them. The CDR3 is 16 amino acids. This CDR3 reads CASSQDDGGSPYGYTF. In nucleotides, the CDR3 is TGTGCCAGCAGCCAAGATGATGGGGGGTCCCCCTATGGCTACACCTTC.

This clone showed up just a few times. This chain uses TRBV19 with TRBJ2-2, with D unresolved. The CDR3 has 12 residues. V lost 6 bases and J lost 6, with 8 bases in between. Germline CDR1 and CDR2: LNHDA and SQIVND (reference sequence). The CDR3 DNA reads as TGTGCCAGTAGGAAGGAGCCCGGGGAGCTGTTTTTT. Its translation is CASRKEPGELFF.

This chain's CDR3 is CASSLARGKAFF. The CDR3 DNA sequence: TGTGCCAGCAGTTTAGCCAGGGGAAAGGCTTTCTTT. The chain combines TRBV12-3 or TRBV12-4 with TRBJ1-1, with a tentative D call TRBD1 (6 bases). CDR3 size: 12 residues. V was pared by 0 bases and J by 11 bases, with 10 bases between.

The genes are TRBV19 and TRBJ1-4; 8 nucleotides align to TRBD1. Trimming took 4 bases from V and 4 from J; bases not matched to a gene: 5. The CDR3 runs 15 residues. The V gene's germline CDR1 is LNHDA and CDR2 SQIVND (reference sequence). The CDR3 DNA sequence: TGTGCCAGTAGTACAGGGACAGGCTTTAATGAAAAACTGTTTTTT. Amino acid sequence: CASSTGTGFNEKLFF.